This T cell receptor (beta chain) comes out of a study of OX40 agonist ivuxolimab in advanced cancers. Background on the study: Every patient in dose escalation had hepatocellular carcinoma, melanoma, renal cell or head and neck cancer. It was permissible to have had prior anti-PD-1, anti-PD-L1 or anti-CTLA-4 therapy, and approximately 41% had some.

Regarding the study as a whole: CD4+ T cells averaged fewer expanded clones than CD8+ T cells. Some nonresponders likewise displayed low normalized T-cell clonal expansion.

Sequencing used immunoSEQ multiplex PCR; TCRdb keeps in-frame clones, though not all of them. The sample lists more than 60,000 clones; around nine tenths were seen once. In the case of this clone: The antigen remains unidentified.

Source: CD4+ or CD8+ T cells sorted from blood, taken in a trial of the OX40 agonist ivuxolimab. This sequence originates from an adult with an advanced solid tumor such as melanoma, head and neck, liver or kidney cancer.

The CDR3 loop is CASSSPGTHGGNEQFF. DNA of the CDR3: TGTGCCAGCAGTTCACCGGGGACCCACGGGGGGAATGAGCAGTTCTTC. V and J are TRBV27 and TRBJ2-1; TRBD2 matches 7 bases. The CDR3 runs 16 residues. The germline CDR1 and CDR2 sequences are MNHEY and SMNVEV (reference sequence). Losses at the gene ends were 4 bases for V and 7 bases for J; bases not matched to a gene: 13.